Following are 31 T cell receptor beta chains from one sample sequenced in a study of cytomegalovirus exposure and HLA in healthy donors. PCR amplification relied on 60 Vbeta primers (plus 13 Jbeta primers). Libraries were prepared by immunoSEQ multiplex PCR; TCRdb keeps only in-frame clonotypes and omits some of them. This repertoire includes more than 200,000 clones. Sequencing was performed on PBMCs. Receptors were obtained from a woman under 40 in good health and CMV-seropositive.

This chain uses TRBV2 with TRBJ2-5; no clear D. CDR1 and CDR2 from the germline V gene are SNHLY and FYNNEI. V was trimmed by 4 bases and J by 3 bases, leaving 6 bases between them. This CDR3 has 12 residues. As DNA, the CDR3 is TGTGCCAGCAGTGTCACAAAAGAGACCCAGTACTTC. This codes for CASSVTKETQYF. Filled out from reference TRBV2 and TRBJ2-5, the complete variable domain reads EPEVTQTPSHQVTQMGQEVILRCVPISNHLYFYWYRQILGQKVEFLVSFYNNEISEKSEIFDDQFSVERPDGSNFTLKIRSTKLEDSAMYFCASSVTKETQYFGPGTRLLVL.

The chain couples TRBV5-1 to TRBJ2-3; 8 bases align to TRBD2. CDR3 length equals 15 residues. Looked up from germline, CDR1 is SGHRS and CDR2 is YFSETQ. The trim removed 4 bases at V and 5 bases at J, leaving 9 bases unmatched. CDR3 bases: TGCGCCAGCAGCCTGCAGGGACTAGAGGGAGATACGCAGTATTTT. Protein product: CASSLQGLEGDTQYF.

The genes are TRBV7-9 and TRBJ2-7; 9 nucleotides agree with TRBD2. Per the germline V gene, CDR1 is SEHNR and CDR2 is FQNEAQ (reference sequence). Trimming cost V 1 base and J 7 bases; bases outside gene matches: 5. The CDR3 extends over 14 amino acids. The CDR3 bases are TGTGCCAGCAGCTTAGACAGCGGGAGGCGGGAGCAGTACTTC. Amino acid sequence: CASSLDSGRREQYF. Supplemented by reference TRBV7-9 and TRBJ2-7, the full variable domain reads DTGVSQNPRHKITKRGQNVTFRCDPISEHNRLYWYRQTLGQGPEFLTYFQNEAQLEKSRLLSDRFSAERPKGSFSTLEIQRTEQGDSAMYLCASSLDSGRREQYFGPGTRLTVT.

V gene TRBV9 combines with J gene TRBJ2-2; D may be TRBD2 (5 bases). V lost 4 bases and J lost 1, with 23 bases in between. Germline V gene sequence: CDR1 SGDLS, CDR2 YYNGEE. This CDR3 spans 19 amino acids. Written as DNA, the CDR3 is TGTGCCAGCAGCCCTCGTGGGAGATTCGGGATCTTGAACACCGGGGAGCTGTTTTTT. Its protein is CASSPRGRFGILNTGELFF.

The chain joins TRBV18 to TRBJ2-3, with 7 bases lining up with TRBD1. The CDR3 covers 14 residues. Germline values: CDR1 KGHSH, CDR2 LQKENI. Trimming at V came to 4 bases and at J to 6 bases, leaving 7 bases not matched to a gene. The CDR3 DNA follows: TGTGCCAGCTCACTAAACAGGGGTCGGGATACGCAGTATTTT. Translating gives CASSLNRGRDTQYF.

The rearrangement joins TRBV18 to TRBJ1-1; 10 nucleotides agree with TRBD1. CDR3 length equals 17 residues. V lost 3 bases and J lost 0; bases outside the gene matches: 7. Germline CDR1 is KGHSH and CDR2 is LQKENI. This CDR3 is CASSPRDRGSMNTEAFF. In DNA, the CDR3 is TGTGCCAGCTCACCCCGGGACAGGGGCTCTATGAACACTGAAGCTTTCTTT.

This CDR3 is CASSPGGAYTF. The CDR3 DNA sequence: TGTGCCAGCAGCCCAGGCGGGGCCTACACCTTC. The chain links TRBV5-4 to TRBJ1-2; perhaps TRBD1 as D (5 bases). Germline CDR1 is SGHNT and CDR2 is YYREEE (reference sequence). The CDR3 runs to 11 residues. V lost 4 bases and J lost 10, with 11 bases in between. Combining the CDR3 with reference TRBV5-4 and TRBJ1-2 gives the whole variable domain ETGVTQSPTHLIKTRGQQVTLRCSSQSGHNTVSWYQQALGQGPQFIFQYYREEENGRGNFPPRFSGLQFPNYSSELNVNALELDDSALYLCASSPGGAYTFGSGTRLTVV.

CDR3 amino acids: CASSLVPGGVYEQYF. The DNA for the CDR3 is TGCGCCAGCAGCTTGGTGCCAGGGGGCGTCTACGAGCAGTACTTC. The rearrangement joins TRBV5-1 to TRBJ2-7; 8 nucleotides agree with TRBD1. With 0 bases clipped from V and 3 bases from J, the junction kept 5 bases outside the gene matches. Germline loops: CDR1 SGHRS, CDR2 YFSETQ. The CDR3 has 15 amino acids.

This sequence joins TRBV10-3 and TRBJ1-3, with D unclear. Germline V CDR1 and CDR2: ENHRY, SYGVKD. CDR3 size: 14 residues. Between the trimmed V and J ends, which lost 3 bases and 0 bases, there was a span of 6 bases. Here the CDR3 reads CAISDQVSGNTIYF. The CDR3, as DNA: TGTGCCATCAGTGACCAGGTCTCTGGAAACACCATATATTTT.

The chain carries TRBV19 and TRBJ2-3, with TRBD2 matching over 7 bases. Germline lookup yields CDR1 LNHDA and CDR2 SQIVND (reference sequence). The CDR3 spans 16 residues. After removal of 10 bases from V and 0 bases from J, the junction contained 13 bases not matched to a gene. As DNA, the CDR3 is TGTGCCACACGATTCCGGGCGGGAGCTAGCACAGATACGCAGTATTTT. This codes for CATRFRAGASTDTQYF. Complete variable domain (other parts from reference TRBV19 and TRBJ2-3): DGGITQSPKYLFRKEGQNVTLSCEQNLNHDAMYWYRQDPGQGLRLIYYSQIVNDFQKGDIAEGYSVSREKKESFPLTVTSAQKNPTAFYLCATRFRAGASTDTQYFGPGTRLTVL.

The chain joins TRBV29-1 to TRBJ2-7; TRBD1 matches at 11 bases. The junction had 6 bases not matched to a gene; V was cut back by 6 bases and J by 2 bases. The CDR3 runs to 14 residues. CDR1 is SQVTM, CDR2 ANQGSEA, per germline. The chain's CDR3 is CSVVGQGATYEQYF. For the CDR3, the DNA is TGCAGCGTGGTCGGACAGGGGGCGACCTACGAGCAGTACTTC.

The chain uses TRBV2 and TRBJ2-5; 7 positions match TRBD2. The junction had 9 bases not matched to a gene; V was cut back by 8 bases and J by 3 bases. Germline values: CDR1 SNHLY, CDR2 FYNNEI. CDR3 length: 14 amino acids. The CDR3, as DNA: TGTGCCAGCTCTTGGGGGGGAGCCAAAGAGACCCAGTACTTC. Translation: CASSWGGAKETQYF.

The DNA of the CDR3 is TGTGCCTGGAGTAAATCCCAGGGTACTGAGCAGTTCTTC. As protein: CAWSKSQGTEQFF. This chain joins TRBV30 and TRBJ2-1, with a tentative D call TRBD1 (5 bases). The CDR3 has 13 residues. V was pared by 2 bases and J by 9 bases, with 14 bases between. Germline V gene data show CDR1 as GTSNPN and CDR2 as SVGIG (reference sequence).

The rearrangement uses TRBV27 and TRBJ2-7; 8 positions match TRBD1. From germline, CDR1 is MNHEY and CDR2 SMNVEV (reference sequence). The J segment lost 3 bases and the V segment lost 6 bases, leaving 10 bases of the junction unmatched. CDR3 size: 15 residues. The CDR3 DNA sequence: TGTGCCAGCAGGGGACAGGATGGGATAGACTACGAGCAGTACTTC. Translated: CASRGQDGIDYEQYF.

The chain has TRBV5-1 and TRBJ2-4, with D uncertain. The CDR3 runs to 16 residues. Germline V gene lookup returns CDR1 SGHRS and CDR2 YFSETQ. The V and J ends lost 3 bases and 3 bases respectively, with 16 bases between them. The CDR3 sequence is CASSSSIDWSKNIQYF. The CDR3 bases are TGCGCCAGCAGCTCTTCTATCGATTGGAGCAAAAACATTCAGTACTTC.

The chain couples TRBV6-6 to TRBJ2-7; D is unclear. V shed 0 bases and J shed 0 bases, with 9 bases lying between them. Germline CDR1 is MNHNY and CDR2 is SVGAGI (reference sequence). CDR3 length: 15 residues. CDR3 sequence: CASSYSRTVSYEQYF. In DNA, the CDR3 is TGTGCCAGCAGTTACTCGAGAACAGTCTCCTACGAGCAGTACTTC.

The chain recombines TRBV5-1 with TRBJ2-7; 10 bases map to TRBD1. With V trimmed by 0 bases and J by 3 bases, 3 bases remained unmatched. The CDR3 extends over 15 amino acids. The germline gives CDR1 SGHRS, CDR2 YFSETQ. CDR3 DNA sequence: TGCGCCAGCAGCTTGGGGGGACAGGGGAACTACGAGCAGTACTTC. Residues: CASSLGGQGNYEQYF.

J is TRBJ2-5 and V is TRBV7-2, with 8 positions matching TRBD2. CDR1 SGHTA and CDR2 FQGNSA come from the germline V gene. The CDR3 runs to 17 residues. Trimming removed 1 base from V and 3 bases from J; junction bases left unmatched: 10. DNA of the CDR3: TGTGCCAGCAGCTTAGGTCGAGGAGCGGGGGTCGAAGAGACCCAGTACTTC. Translating it yields CASSLGRGAGVEETQYF.

The chain joins TRBV9 to TRBJ2-3; D remains ambiguous. The CDR3 has 14 residues. V was cut by 2 bases and J by 4 bases, with 11 bases left in between. Germline assignment: CDR1 SGDLS and CDR2 YYNGEE. The CDR3 is CASSVGRWADTQYF. The DNA of the CDR3 is TGTGCCAGCAGCGTTGGCAGGTGGGCAGATACGCAGTATTTT. The entire variable domain, with the rest obtained from reference TRBV9 and TRBJ2-3, is as follows: DSGVTQTPKHLITATGQRVTLRCSPRSGDLSVYWYQQSLDQGLQFLIQYYNGEERAKGNILERFSAQQFPDLHSELNLSSLELGDSALYFCASSVGRWADTQYFGPGTRLTVL.

The chain joins TRBV6-5 to TRBJ2-5, with TRBD2 identical over 9 bases. TRBJ2-7 matches the DNA end more closely, so the J call is doubtful. Germline V gene data show CDR1 as MNHEY and CDR2 as SVGAGI. This CDR3 has 15 residues. The CDR3 DNA is TGTGCCAGCAGCATACTAGCGGGCCCTTCCTACGAGCAGTACTTC. Encoded protein: CASSILAGPSYEQYF.

The V gene is TRBV6-1, the J gene TRBJ1-3; 7 bases are a match to TRBD1. The CDR3 runs 15 residues. Germline V gene data show CDR1 as MNHNS and CDR2 as SASEGT. The V and J ends lost 6 bases and 7 bases, in that order; junction bases with no gene match: 12. The CDR3 here is CASRKKQGIPNTIYF. The CDR3 DNA is TGTGCCAGCAGGAAAAAACAGGGGATTCCTAACACCATATATTTT.

The chain employs TRBV21-1 and TRBJ1-4; TRBD1 was called by the table and not checked on the DNA. TRBV21-1 counts as a pseudogene. The CDR3 length is 15 residues. For the CDR3, the DNA is TGTGCCAGCAGCAAGACCGGGACAGGGAATGAAAAACTGTTTTTT. Its protein product is CASSKTGTGNEKLFF.

This rearrangement joins TRBV6-6 to TRBJ1-2; 9 nucleotides line up with TRBD1. V shed 5 bases and J 8 bases; nucleotides not matched to a gene: 12. CDR1 is MNHNY and CDR2 is SVGAGI in the germline V gene (reference sequence). This CDR3 comprises 15 residues. The CDR3 DNA sequence: TGTGCCAGCAGTACAACAGGGGGCAGTATAGACGGCTACACCTTC. Protein sequence: CASSTTGGSIDGYTF.

The chain recombines TRBV29-1 with TRBJ2-7, with 12 bases aligning to TRBD2. The V segment lost 1 base and the J segment 2 bases; nucleotides outside the gene matches: 15. The CDR3 loop spans 19 amino acids. CDR1 and CDR2 (germline): SQVTM, ANQGSEA. CDR3 in DNA: TGCAGCGTTGAAGGACTAGCGAGGCTAGCGGGAGGGTTAACCTACGAGCAGTACTTC. Translating gives CSVEGLARLAGGLTYEQYF.

CDR3 sequence: CASSSDYGYTF. The CDR3 coding sequence is TGTGCCAGCAGCTCGGACTATGGCTACACCTTC. The rearrangement joins TRBV5-6 to TRBJ1-2, with D hard to call. Per germline, CDR1 SGHDT and CDR2 YYEEEE. The length of the CDR3 is 11 residues. Trimming removed 3 bases from V and 3 bases from J, with 3 bases in between.

The chain carries TRBV18 and TRBJ1-1, with unresolved D. This CDR3 region has 13 residues. The germline V gene has CDR1 KGHSH and CDR2 LQKENI. V lost 2 bases and J lost 1, with 5 bases in between. The CDR3 region has the DNA TGTGCCAGCTCACCATCGGGGAACACTGAAGCTTTCTTT. Its protein product is CASSPSGNTEAFF.

The chain combines TRBV9 with TRBJ2-1; TRBD1 matches 8 bases. V trimming: 2 bases; J trimming: 6 bases; junction bases outside the gene matches: 7. CDR3 length: 15 residues. Germline V gene lookup returns CDR1 SGDLS and CDR2 YYNGEE. The CDR3 nucleotides are TGTGCCAGCAGCGTGGCGCGGGACAGGCCCAATGAGCAGTTCTTC. This translates into CASSVARDRPNEQFF.

The CDR3 loop is CASSQVPREGARTQYF. The CDR3 coding sequence is TGCGCCAGCAGCCAAGTCCCCCGGGAGGGGGCTAGGACCCAGTACTTC. The V and J genes are TRBV4-3 and TRBJ2-5, with TRBD2 as a possible D gene (8 bases). V shed 1 base and J shed 7 bases, with 19 bases lying between them. CDR3 length: 16 residues. Germline assignment: CDR1 LGHNA and CDR2 YSLEER.

CDR3 protein: CASRDRGLVNTEAFF. The DNA of the CDR3 is TGCGCCAGCCGGGACAGGGGATTGGTGAACACTGAAGCTTTCTTT. The J gene is TRBJ1-1, the V gene TRBV5-1; 10 bases fit TRBD1. The CDR3 runs 15 residues. Per germline, CDR1 SGHRS and CDR2 YFSETQ. The trim removed 7 bases at V and 0 bases at J, leaving 6 bases unmatched. The full variable domain, with the rest looked up from reference TRBV5-1 and TRBJ1-1, is KAGVTQTPRYLIKTRGQQVTLSCSPISGHRSVSWYQQTPGQGLQFLFEYFSETQRNKGNFPGRFSGRQFSNSRSEMNVSTLELGDSALYLCASRDRGLVNTEAFFGQGTRLTVV.

The chain is built from TRBV27 and TRBJ2-5; possible D gene TRBD2, 5 bases. The J call is doubtful: the DNA matches TRBJ2-7 better. The CDR3 runs 14 residues. Germline CDR1 and CDR2: MNHEY and SMNVEV (reference sequence). The CDR3 bases are TGTGCCAGCAGTAGGACTGGCGGCTCCTACGAGCAGTACTTC. It encodes CASSRTGGSYEQYF.

The V gene is TRBV7-2, the J gene TRBJ2-3; D is unresolved. The CDR3 contains 13 residues. V dropped 5 bases and J dropped 2 bases, with 8 bases sitting between them. CDR1 SGHTA and CDR2 FQGNSA come from the germline V gene. CDR3 amino acids: CASSPRPTDTQYF. CDR3 nucleotide sequence: TGTGCCAGCAGCCCTAGACCCACAGATACGCAGTATTTT.